Below, 11 T cell receptor beta chains from the same sample are listed, as sequenced in a study of T cell clonality in common variable immunodeficiency. Findings and caveats of the study: Fewer deletions and N-nucleotide insertions were reportedly seen in common variable immunodeficiency TCR beta sequences.

Sequenced by immunoSEQ multiplex PCR; TCRdb stores in-frame clones only, minus some. In total the sample includes 11,000 to 15,000 clones, none of them seen once. These receptors are not linked to any known antigen. Material for sequencing was peripheral blood mononuclear cells. The origin of the receptors is a human donor with common variable immunodeficiency.

The DNA read from the CDR3 is TGTGCCAGTAGTATAGCTTACACAGATACG. It translates to CASSIAYTDT. The whole CDR3 protein reads CASSIAYTDTQYF. V and J are TRBV19 and TRBJ2-3; D is unclear. The read ends 3 residues early relative to the CDR3; the germline J gene fills the gap. V dropped 1 base and J dropped 2 bases, with 4 bases sitting between them. CDR3 length: 13 residues. Per the germline V gene, CDR1 is LNHDA and CDR2 is SQIVND (reference sequence).

Sample share makes this clone medium-sized. The CDR3 extends 3 residues past the end of the read, so its final part is completed from the germline J gene. The chain combines TRBV18 with TRBJ2-1; TRBD2 matches 7 bases. This CDR3 region has 15 residues. CDR1 and CDR2 from the germline V gene are KGHSH and LQKENI. The trim removed 3 bases at V and 7 bases at J, leaving 9 bases unmatched. The sequenced part of the CDR3 DNA is TGTGCCAGCTCACCTGCAGGCGGGGGAGCTAATGAG. Its protein is CASSPAGGGANE. The whole CDR3 reads CASSPAGGGANEQFF.

As to this clone: The read terminates 3 residues ahead of where the CDR3 ends, so the germline J gene completes it. This chain joins TRBV18 and TRBJ1-2; 7 bases are a match to TRBD1. Germline V lookup: CDR1 KGHSH, CDR2 LQKENI. With 3 bases clipped from V and 0 bases from J, the junction kept 4 bases outside the gene matches. This CDR3 region has 15 residues. The sequenced part of the CDR3 DNA is TGTGCCAGCTCACCTAGGGACAGTTCTAACTATGGC. Amino acid sequence: CASSPRDSSNYG. The full CDR3 is CASSPRDSSNYGYTF.

The sample holds a few counts of this clone. The read ends 3 residues before the CDR3 terminus; that terminus is restored from the germline J gene. V gene TRBV5-1 combines with J gene TRBJ2-3, with 13 bases that match TRBD2. CDR1 and CDR2 from the germline V gene are SGHRS and YFSETQ. The CDR3 contains 17 residues. J was trimmed by 4 bases and V by 4 bases; bases with no gene match: 9. The covered CDR3 bases are TGCGCCAGCAGCCCACATGGACTAGCGGGGGAACCAGATACG. It encodes CASSPHGLAGEPDT. The CDR3 in full is CASSPHGLAGEPDTQYF. Together with reference TRBV5-1 and TRBJ2-3, the CDR3 gives the full variable domain: KAGVTQTPRYLIKTRGQQVTLSCSPISGHRSVSWYQQTPGQGLQFLFEYFSETQRNKGNFPGRFSGRQFSNSRSEMNVSTLELGDSALYLCASSPHGLAGEPDTQYFGPGTRLTVL.

In its sample, this clone was seen a few times. The read ends 3 residues before the CDR3 terminus; that terminus is restored from the germline J gene. The V gene is TRBV6-2 or TRBV6-3, the J gene TRBJ2-5; 7 bases match TRBD1. V lost 8 bases, J lost 2 bases, and 11 bases stayed unmatched. This CDR3 contains 15 residues. Germline CDR1 MNHEY, CDR2 SVGEGT. CDR3 in amino acids: CASLLRTGIQETQYF. CDR3 bases read: TGTGCCAGCCTTTTACGGACAGGTATACAAGAGACC.

This clone was counted only a few times. The read is 3 residues too short to cover the CDR3 end, so that end is filled in from the germline J gene. The rearrangement uses TRBV7-9 and TRBJ2-7; TRBD2 matches 8 bases. V lost 5 bases and J lost 6; bases outside the gene matches: 9. The CDR3 totals 14 residues. Germline V gene sequence: CDR1 SEHNR, CDR2 FQNEAQ (reference sequence). The DNA read from the CDR3 is TGTGCCAGCAGCCAAACTAGCGGAGGAAGCGAG. Translation: CASSQTSGGSE. The CDR3 reads in full as CASSQTSGGSEQYF.

This clone was seen a handful of times. The read falls 3 residues short of the CDR3 end, and the missing part is taken from the germline J gene. This rearrangement joins TRBV18 to TRBJ1-1, with D perhaps matching TRBD1 (5 bases). Germline V CDR1 and CDR2: KGHSH, LQKENI. Trimming removed 4 bases at V and 6 bases at J, with 12 bases between. This CDR3 spans 13 amino acids. The sequenced part of the CDR3 DNA is TGTGCCAGCTCACACGGGAGGGACTCTGAA. Its protein product is CASSHGRDSE. The whole CDR3 sequence is CASSHGRDSEAFF.

About this clone itself: The read halts 3 residues ahead of the CDR3 end, with the missing end drawn from the germline J gene. The chain couples TRBV18 to TRBJ2-1, with D maybe TRBD1 (6 bases). In germline, CDR1 is KGHSH, CDR2 LQKENI. The CDR3 contains 16 residues. Trimming pared 1 base from V and 8 bases from J, leaving 18 bases between. CDR3 DNA, as far as it was read: TGTGCCAGCTCACCACGAGGGACACCCGTCTCGGATGAG. Its protein is CASSPRGTPVSDE. The whole CDR3 is CASSPRGTPVSDEQFF.

A word on this clone: Read sequence stops 3 residues before the CDR3 end, and the germline J gene provides the missing end. The V and J genes are TRBV18 and TRBJ2-5, with a weak D call TRBD1 (6 bases). The CDR3 runs 15 residues. Trimming took off 3 bases at V and 4 bases at J, with 15 bases between the two ends. CDR1 is KGHSH and CDR2 is LQKENI in the germline V gene. Incomplete CDR3 DNA: TGTGCCAGCTCACCCCCGGGACACCTAGGAGAGACC. Amino acid sequence: CASSPPGHLGET. The complete CDR3 sequence is CASSPPGHLGETQYF.

Regarding this clone: Coverage ceases 3 residues before the CDR3 finishes, and the germline J gene fills in the end. This chain joins TRBV7-9 and TRBJ1-5; D may be TRBD1 (5 bases). Germline V gene lookup returns CDR1 SEHNR and CDR2 FQNEAQ (reference sequence). CDR3 size: 14 residues. The germline V and J ends were trimmed by 3 bases and 4 bases, with 10 bases remaining between them. CDR3 DNA, as far as it was read: TGTGCCAGCAGCTTGACCGGGGGGAATCAGCCC. Protein: CASSLTGGNQP. The entire CDR3 sequence reads CASSLTGGNQPQHF.

This clone was seen more than once but under ten times. Read data end 3 residues before the CDR3 end; the end is taken from the germline J gene. V and J are TRBV18 and TRBJ2-7; D perhaps matches TRBD2 (5 bases). CDR1 and CDR2 (germline): KGHSH, LQKENI. This CDR3 is 15 amino acids long. V was pared by 2 bases and J by 0 bases, with 11 bases between. CDR3 bases read: TGTGCCAGCTCACCAGCCGGGGTCGCCTCCTACGAG. Translated, it gives CASSPAGVASYE. The whole CDR3 region reads CASSPAGVASYEQYF.